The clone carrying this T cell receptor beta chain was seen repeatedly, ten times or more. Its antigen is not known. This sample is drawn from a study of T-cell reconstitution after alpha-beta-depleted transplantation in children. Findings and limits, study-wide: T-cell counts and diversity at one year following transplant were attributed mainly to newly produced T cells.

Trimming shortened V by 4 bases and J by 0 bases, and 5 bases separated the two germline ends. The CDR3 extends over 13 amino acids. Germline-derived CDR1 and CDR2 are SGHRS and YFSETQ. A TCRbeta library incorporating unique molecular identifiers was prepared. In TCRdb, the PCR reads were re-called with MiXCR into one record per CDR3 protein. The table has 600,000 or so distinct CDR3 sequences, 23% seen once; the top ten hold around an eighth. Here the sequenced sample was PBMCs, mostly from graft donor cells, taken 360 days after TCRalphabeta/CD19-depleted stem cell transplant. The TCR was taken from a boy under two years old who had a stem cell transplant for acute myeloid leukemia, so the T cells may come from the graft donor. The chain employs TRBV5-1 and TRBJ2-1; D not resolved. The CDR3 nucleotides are TGCGCCAGCAGCGAGCCCTCCTACAATGAGCAGTTCTTC. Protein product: CASSEPSYNEQFF.